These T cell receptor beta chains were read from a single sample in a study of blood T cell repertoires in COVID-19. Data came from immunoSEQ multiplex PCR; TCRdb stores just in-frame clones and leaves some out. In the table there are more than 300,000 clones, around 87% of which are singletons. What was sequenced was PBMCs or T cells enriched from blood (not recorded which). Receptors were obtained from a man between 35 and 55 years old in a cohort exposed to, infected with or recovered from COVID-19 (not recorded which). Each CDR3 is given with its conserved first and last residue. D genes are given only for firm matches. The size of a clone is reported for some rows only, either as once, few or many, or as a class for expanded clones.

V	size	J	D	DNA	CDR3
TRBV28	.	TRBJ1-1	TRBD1	TGTGCCAGCCTCTCAGGGGGCCGAAACACTGAAGCTTTCTTT	CASLSGGRNTEAFF
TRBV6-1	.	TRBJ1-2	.	TGTGCCAGCAGTGAAGTTGGGGGCGGAAGCTACACCTTC	CASSEVGGGSYTF
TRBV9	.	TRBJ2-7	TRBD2	TGTGCCAGCAGCCCTTCCTCACTAGCGGGAGCGTCCTACGAGCAGTACTTC	CASSPSSLAGASYEQYF
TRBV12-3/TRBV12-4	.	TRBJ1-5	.	TGTGCCAGCAGTCGGGGTTATCAGCCCCAGCATTTT	CASSRGYQPQHF
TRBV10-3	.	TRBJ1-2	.	TGTGCCATCAGTGGGTCGATCTCGTTAGCTAACTATGGCTACACCTTC	CAISGSISLANYGYTF
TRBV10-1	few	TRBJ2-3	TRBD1	TGCGCCAGCAGTGAGGGGACAGGCACAGATACGCAGTATTTT	CASSEGTGTDTQYF
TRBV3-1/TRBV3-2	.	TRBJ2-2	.	TGTGCCAGCAGCCAAGGTGGAAGGGGCGGGGAGCTGTTTTTT	CASSQGGRGGELFF
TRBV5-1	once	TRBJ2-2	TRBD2	TGCGCCAGCAGCTCCTTTGGGAGGGCCGGGGAGCTGTTTTTT	CASSSFGRAGELFF
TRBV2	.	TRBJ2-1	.	TGTGCCAGCAGTTCACTAGCCACTAATGAGCAGTTCTTC	CASSSLATNEQFF
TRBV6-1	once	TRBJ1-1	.	TGTGCCAGCAGTGAAGTAAGAAGGGGGAACACTGAAGCTTTCTTT	CASSEVRRGNTEAFF
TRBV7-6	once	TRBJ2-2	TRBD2	TGTGCCAGCAGCCCCGGGACTAGCGGAGTCAACACCGGGGAGCTGTTTTTT	CASSPGTSGVNTGELFF
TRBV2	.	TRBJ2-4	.	TGTGCCAGCAGTGAAGATATCAAAAACATTCAGTACTTC	CASSEDIKNIQYF
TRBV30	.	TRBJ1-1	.	TGTGCCTGGAGTCGGCAGGAGGACACTGAAGCTTTCTTT	CAWSRQEDTEAFF
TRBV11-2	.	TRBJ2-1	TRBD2	TGTGCCAGCAGAAGTTCTAGCGGGAGACTCTATGAGCAGTTCTTC	CASRSSSGRLYEQFF
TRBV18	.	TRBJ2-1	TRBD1	TGTGCCAGCTCACCACGCGGACAGGCCTACGCCTACAATGAGCAGTTCTTC	CASSPRGQAYAYNEQFF
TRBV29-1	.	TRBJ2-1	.	TGCAGCGTTGCTCCTAGCGCGACCAATGAGCAGTTCTTC	CSVAPSATNEQFF
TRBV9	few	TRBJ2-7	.	TGTGCCAGCAGCCCCGGGGTGAGCTCCTACGAGCAGTACTTC	CASSPGVSSYEQYF
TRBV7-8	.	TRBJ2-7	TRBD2	TGTGCCAGCAGCTTCCGGGGAGCGGGAGTTTCCTACGAGCAGTACTTC	CASSFRGAGVSYEQYF
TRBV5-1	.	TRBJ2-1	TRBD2	TGCGCCAGCAGCCCCGGACTAGCGGCCTACAATGAGCAGTTCTTC	CASSPGLAAYNEQFF
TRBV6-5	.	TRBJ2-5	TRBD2	TGTGCCAGCGGGGAGGGAGGAGAGACCCAGTACTTC	CASGEGGETQYF
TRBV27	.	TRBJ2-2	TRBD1	TGTGCCAGCAGTTCAGGGACAGGGACGGGGAACACCGGGGAGCTGTTTTTT	CASSSGTGTGNTGELFF
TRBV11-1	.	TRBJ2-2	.	TGTGCCAGCAGGGACACGAACACCGGGGAGCTGTTTTTT	CASRDTNTGELFF
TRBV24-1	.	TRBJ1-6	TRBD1	TGTGCCACCAGTGACTCAGGGGGTTCACCCCTCCACTTT	CATSDSGGSPLHF
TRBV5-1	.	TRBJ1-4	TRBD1	TGCGCCAGCAGCTTGCGTCAACAGGGGGCCAGGGAAAAACTGTTTTTT	CASSLRQQGAREKLFF
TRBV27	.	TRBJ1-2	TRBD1	TGTGCCAGCAGTGCCTACAGGGGTGGCTACACCTTC	CASSAYRGGYTF
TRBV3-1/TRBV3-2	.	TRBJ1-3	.	TGTGCCAGCAGCCTCCGGGGAGGAGTAGTCTCTGGAAACACCATATATTTT	CASSLRGGVVSGNTIYF
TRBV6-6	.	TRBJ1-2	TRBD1	TGTGCCAGCAGTACAGGGGGCTCAAACTATGGCTACACCTTC	CASSTGGSNYGYTF
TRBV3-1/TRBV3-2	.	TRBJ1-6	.	TGTGCCAGCAGCCAAGATAAAAGGGGGAATTCACCCCTCCACTTT	CASSQDKRGNSPLHF
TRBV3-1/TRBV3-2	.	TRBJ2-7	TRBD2	TGTGCCAGCAGCCCGTTCCTCAGACTAGCGGGAGGGTCCTACGAGCAGTACTTC	CASSPFLRLAGGSYEQYF
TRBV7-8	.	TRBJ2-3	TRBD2	TGTGCCAGCAGCTTAATCGGGACTAGCGGGAGGGCAAGGGGGACAGATACGCAGTATTTT	CASSLIGTSGRARGTDTQYF
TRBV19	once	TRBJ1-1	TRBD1	TGTGCCAGTAGTCCCGACAGGGACACTGAAGCTTTCTTT	CASSPDRDTEAFF
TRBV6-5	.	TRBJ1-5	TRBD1	TGTGCCAGCAGTCCTCGGGACAGGGGGCACCAGCCCCAGCATTTT	CASSPRDRGHQPQHF
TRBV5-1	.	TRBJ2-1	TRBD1	TGCGCCAGCAGCTTTGGACAGGGGGCTTACAATGAGCAGTTCTTC	CASSFGQGAYNEQFF
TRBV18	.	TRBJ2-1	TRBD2	TGTGCCAGCTCATCAGGGACTAGCGGGAATGAGCAGTTCTTC	CASSSGTSGNEQFF
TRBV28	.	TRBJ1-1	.	TGTGCCAGCAGTACTAAGTTAGCTTTCTTT	CASSTKLAFF
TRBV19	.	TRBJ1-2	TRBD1	TGTGCCAGTAGTCCCCAGGGGGACGGCTACACCTTC	CASSPQGDGYTF
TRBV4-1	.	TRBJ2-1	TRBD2	TGCGCCACCAACAAAGGGACTAGCGGGGTAGACAATGAGCAGTTCTTC	CATNKGTSGVDNEQFF
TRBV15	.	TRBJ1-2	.	TGTGCCACCAGCAGAGATCTAGTGACGGTCCTTTATGGCTACACCTTC	CATSRDLVTVLYGYTF
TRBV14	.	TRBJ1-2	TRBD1	TGTGCCAGCAGCCCGGGACAGGCCTATGGCTACACCTTC	CASSPGQAYGYTF
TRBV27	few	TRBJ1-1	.	TGTGCCAGCAGTCGAGCCCGAAGGGGTGAAGCTTTCTTT	CASSRARRGEAFF
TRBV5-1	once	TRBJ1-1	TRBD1	TGCGCCAGCAGCCCGGGACAGAGGACTGAAGCTTTCTTT	CASSPGQRTEAFF
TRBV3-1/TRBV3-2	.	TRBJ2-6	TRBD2	TGTGCCAGCAGCCCCGGACGGGGGGGCTCTGGGGCCAACGTCCTGACTTTC	CASSPGRGGSGANVLTF
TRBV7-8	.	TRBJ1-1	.	TGTGCCAGCAGCTATTGGTGGGGGGAGGACACTGAAGCTTTCTTT	CASSYWWGEDTEAFF
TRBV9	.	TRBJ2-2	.	TGTGCCAGCAGCGTCTGGAACACCGGGGAGCTGTTTTTT	CASSVWNTGELFF
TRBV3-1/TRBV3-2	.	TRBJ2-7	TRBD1	TGTGCCAGCAGTCAGCGACCAAGGGACAGGGTCAACGAGCAGTACTTC	CASSQRPRDRVNEQYF
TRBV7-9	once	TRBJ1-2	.	TGTGCCAGCAGCTTAGTTCTAGGGGGGGATGGCTACACCTTC	CASSLVLGGDGYTF
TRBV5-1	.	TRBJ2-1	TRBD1	TGCGCCAGCAGCTACCCCGGGACAGGTTTCAATGAGCAGTTCTTC	CASSYPGTGFNEQFF
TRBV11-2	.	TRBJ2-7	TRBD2	TGTGCCAGCAGCTTATTTGGTAGCGGGGGGGACTACGAGCAGTACTTC	CASSLFGSGGDYEQYF
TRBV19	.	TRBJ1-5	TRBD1	TGTGCCACCGGAGGGACAGGCGGCAATCAGCCCCAGCATTTT	CATGGTGGNQPQHF
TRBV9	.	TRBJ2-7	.	TGTGCCAGCAGTAGGGGGGGTAGCTTCTACGAGCAGTACTTC	CASSRGGSFYEQYF
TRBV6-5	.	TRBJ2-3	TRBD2	TGTGCCAGCAGGTTACTAGCGGGGGGCACAGATACGCAGTATTTT	CASRLLAGGTDTQYF
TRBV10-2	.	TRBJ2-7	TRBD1	TGCGCCAGCAGTGAGTTTCCCGGGGGAGGACAGGGTTGGGACGAGCAGTACTTC	CASSEFPGGGQGWDEQYF
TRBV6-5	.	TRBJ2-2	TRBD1	TGTGCCAGCAGTTCTCGGTGGGACAGCTACACCGGGGAGCTGTTTTTT	CASSSRWDSYTGELFF
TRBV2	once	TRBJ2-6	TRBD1	TGTGCCAGCAACAGGGGGGCTGGGGCCAACGTCCTGACTTTC	CASNRGAGANVLTF
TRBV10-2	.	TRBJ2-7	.	TGCGCCAGCAAGGAGGCGGGACTCATATCCGAGCAGTACTTC	CASKEAGLISEQYF